This TCR beta chain is from a study of vaccination and CD4 T cells after COVID-19. General observations from the study: Investigators enrolled relatively few convalescent patients and included no early post-infection timepoints. Researchers report that a median about 86% of reactive clones in convalescent patients surfaced only post-vaccination.

Of note for this clonotype: Antigen specificity is unknown.

In germline, CDR1 is SGHRS, CDR2 YFSETQ. Trimming pared 0 bases from V and 4 bases from J, leaving 5 bases between. The CDR3 length is 12 residues. Cultured CD4+ T cell DNA underwent sequencing with the Oncomine TCR Beta short-read assay. Genomic DNA extraction was carried out from cultured CD4+ T cells. MiXCR, run by TCRdb on the PCR reads, gives a single entry per CDR3 protein. The data contain some 4,400 distinct CDR3 sequences, 21% of them singletons. The treatment here: approximately nine-day PBMC culture with coronavirus spike peptide pools or control peptides (ViraFEST assay). The positive PCR dates, which preceded the US Alpha, Beta and Delta variants, fell between March and December 2020.

The TCR was taken from a human donor who had recovered from COVID-19. This chain joins TRBV5-1 and TRBJ2-7; no firm D call. The sequencing used CD4+ T cells from blood, cultured in vitro, collected after SARS-CoV-2 vaccination. The CDR3 spells CASSLDQYEQYF. The CDR3 DNA sequence: TGCGCCAGCAGCTTGGATCAGTACGAGCAGTACTTC. The whole variable domain, remainder taken from reference TRBV5-1 and TRBJ2-7, is KAGVTQTPRYLIKTRGQQVTLSCSPISGHRSVSWYQQTPGQGLQFLFEYFSETQRNKGNFPGRFSGRQFSNSRSEMNVSTLELGDSALYLCASSLDQYEQYFGPGTRLTVT.